This T cell receptor (beta chain) was sequenced in a study of metastatic and nonmetastatic thyroid tumors. Across the study: Comparative analysis of repertoires was undertaken across blood and tumor or nodule tissue obtained from malignant and benign thyroid patients. Notes on the study in general: Malignant thyroid tumors reportedly exceeded benign nodules significantly in TCR beta diversity, with the difference appearing in blood and tumor.

Ahead of thyroid surgery, no patient had received treatment of any kind. Sample share makes this clone medium-sized. What it binds is not known. Germline V lookup: CDR1 SGHTA, CDR2 FQGNSA. This CDR3 is 16 amino acids long. After removal of 1 base from V and 6 bases from J, the junction contained 8 bases not matched to a gene. As processed by the authors: Clinicopathological groups differed in CDR3, with these differences serving to build a distant-metastasis classifier for papillary thyroid cancer. Using MiXCR, TCRdb re-called clones from the PCR reads. For this entry, the V and J calls and clone size follow TCRdb and not the study's own pipeline. The data hold about 27,000 clones, with 10% to 15% observed a single time.

The TCR comes from a female donor with papillary thyroid cancer or a benign thyroid nodule (not recorded which). Some clones in this sample may be carry-over from other donors' samples. The sequencing sample was made of blood. The chain uses TRBV7-2 and TRBJ2-2, with 7 bases lining up with TRBD2. DNA of the CDR3: TGTGCCAGCAGCTTAGTGGTGGGAGGGCTGTCCGGGGAGCTGTTTTTT. Translated, it gives CASSLVVGGLSGELFF.